This T cell receptor (beta chain) is from a study of cytomegalovirus exposure and HLA in healthy donors. Study findings and constraints: Later on, analysis showed that most CMV-associated TCR beta chains appeared to be HLA-restricted.

It was with 60 Vbeta and 13 Jbeta primers that the PCR ran. The assay was immunoSEQ multiplex PCR, and TCRdb's table has in-frame clones only and misses some. The sample yields 150,000 to 200,000 clones, roughly four fifths seen once. Germline CDR1 is GTSNPN and CDR2 is SVGIG (reference sequence). The CDR3 runs to 12 residues. Trimming shortened V by 5 bases and J by 2 bases, and 7 bases separated the two germline ends. The sample holds a few counts of this clone. Its antigen is not known. This TCR was recovered from a woman between 18 and 29 years old in good health and CMV-seropositive. The rearrangement links TRBV30 to TRBJ1-5; D gene unclear. Sequencing used PBMCs. The CDR3 loop reads CAWGGGNQPQHF. CDR3 bases: TGTGCCTGGGGCGGGGGCAATCAGCCCCAGCATTTT.